These 24 T cell receptor beta chains came from one sample sequenced in a study of blood T cells in healthy people across ages. Combining a sample-barcoded 5' primer with a J-beta primer mix, a second PCR ran for roughly 7 to 12 cycles. TCRdb recomputed calls from the 5' RACE reads with MiXCR, one row per CDR3 protein. The sample yields around 1,700,000 distinct CDR3 sequences, approximately 30% seen once. Sequencing input: blood. These receptor sequences come from a woman between 25 and 40 years old in good health.

This clonotype occurred a few times. The CDR3 here is CASSQEPGLEQYF. The CDR3 bases are TGCGCCAGCAGCCAAGAACCGGGTCTCGAGCAGTACTTC. The rearrangement joins TRBV4-3 to TRBJ2-7; the D is unclear. Per the germline V gene, CDR1 is LGHNA and CDR2 is YSLEER. The CDR3 is made up of 13 amino acids. The V end was cut by 0 bases, the J end by 6 bases, with 9 bases between.

The table lists this clonotype with many counts. The gene calls are TRBV19 and TRBJ2-4; D may be TRBD2 (5 bases). Trimming stripped 4 bases from V and 4 bases from J, with 20 bases between. CDR1 is LNHDA and CDR2 is SQIVND in the germline V gene (reference sequence). CDR3 size: 17 residues. CDR3 DNA: TGTGCCAGTAGTACCCAGGTCCGGTCACTAGGAAAAAACATTCAGTACTTC. This gives the protein CASSTQVRSLGKNIQYF.

The CDR3 DNA reads as TGCAGTGCTACCTCCGGAGATCAAGATACGCAGTATTTT. Residues: CSATSGDQDTQYF. The chain recombines TRBV20-1 with TRBJ2-3; unclear D gene. Trimming removed 4 bases from V and 5 bases from J, with 13 bases in between. The germline gives CDR1 DFQATT, CDR2 SNEGSKA (reference sequence). The CDR3 has 13 residues.

This clonotype was counted a few times. This sequence joins TRBV7-9 and TRBJ2-1; 7 nucleotides align to TRBD1. With V trimmed by 5 bases and J by 15 bases, 10 bases remained unmatched. Germline loops: CDR1 SEHNR, CDR2 FQNEAQ (reference sequence). The CDR3 is 12 amino acids. The CDR3 DNA reads TGTGCCAGCAGCCATATACAGGGGATCCTGTTCTTC. Translating it yields CASSHIQGILFF.

This clonotype was observed a handful of times. The J gene is TRBJ2-1, the V gene TRBV7-6; TRBD2 is a possible D gene (6 bases). This CDR3 is 15 amino acids long. The germline V gene has CDR1 SGHVS and CDR2 FNYEAQ. V was cut by 3 bases and J by 3 bases, with 12 bases left in between. The CDR3 is CASSFYPSDYNEQFF. CDR3 nucleotide sequence: TGTGCCAGCAGCTTTTATCCTAGCGACTACAATGAGCAGTTCTTC.

The chain uses TRBV7-3 and TRBJ2-2, with D unclear. The ends were cut back, 1 base at V and 7 bases at J, with 4 bases in the middle. Per the germline V gene, CDR1 is SGHTA and CDR2 is FQGTGA. CDR3 length: 12 residues. The CDR3 region has the DNA TGTGCCAGCAGCTTAATGAGCGGGGAGCTGTTTTTT. It translates to CASSLMSGELFF.

This clonotype was detected ten times or more. Here the CDR3 reads CASTLRTDSYGYTF. CDR3 DNA: TGTGCCAGCACCTTAAGGACAGACAGCTATGGCTACACCTTC. The V and J genes are TRBV12-3 or TRBV12-4 and TRBJ1-2, with D perhaps matching TRBD1 (6 bases). CDR3 length: 14 residues. V was shortened by 7 bases and J by 4 bases, with 16 bases between the two germline ends.

The gene calls are TRBV7-6 and TRBJ2-1; TRBD2 is a possible D gene (6 bases). Trimming shortened V by 1 base and J by 8 bases, and 6 bases separated the two germline ends. Per germline, CDR1 SGHVS and CDR2 FNYEAQ. The CDR3 is 12 residues long. CDR3 sequence (DNA): TGTGCCAGCAGCTTAGGGGAGGATGAGCAGTTCTTC. Amino acid sequence: CASSLGEDEQFF.

This clonotype was observed at least ten times. This chain joins TRBV5-5 and TRBJ1-2, with 8 bases identical to TRBD1. V gave up 3 bases and J gave up 8 bases; unmatched junction bases: 6. The V gene's germline CDR1 is SGHKS and CDR2 YYEKEE (reference sequence). CDR3 size: 13 residues. The CDR3 sequence: CASSWGTGYGYTF. CDR3 in DNA: TGTGCCAGCAGCTGGGGGACAGGATACGGCTACACCTTC.

This chain uses TRBV28 with TRBJ1-6; D gene ambiguous. Germline V gene data show CDR1 as MDHEN and CDR2 as SYDVKM. This CDR3 has 13 residues. Deletions cut 3 bases from V and 10 bases from J, with 10 bases between. The CDR3 reads CASSLEQRSPLHF. In DNA form, the CDR3 reads TGTGCCAGCAGTTTGGAGCAGAGATCACCCCTCCACTTT.

This clonotype was found many times. The rearrangement uses TRBV12-5 and TRBJ2-1, with D uncertain. Trimming left V 0 bases short and J 6 bases short, with 6 bases between. The CDR3 sequence is 13 residues long. In germline, CDR1 is LGHNT, CDR2 FRNRAP. Written as DNA, the CDR3 is TGTGCTAGTGGTTTGGTAGTCCCCAATGAGCAGTTCTTC. The encoded protein is CASGLVVPNEQFF.

This clonotype was seen at least ten times. The J gene is TRBJ2-1, the V gene TRBV29-1, with 7 bases identical to TRBD2. The germline gives CDR1 SQVTM, CDR2 ANQGSEA. V shed 3 bases and J 7 bases; nucleotides not matched to a gene: 9. CDR3 length equals 14 residues. CDR3 DNA: TGCAGCGTTGACGGGCTAGCGGCTAAAAATGAGCAGTTCTTC. This sequence encodes CSVDGLAAKNEQFF.

Of note for this clonotype: A read error may explain this, as a much larger clone is one base away. The chain couples TRBV20-1 to TRBJ2-6; D unclear. CDR3 length: 16 amino acids. V lost 3 bases and J 0 bases, leaving 12 bases between the germline ends. Germline V lookup: CDR1 DFQATT, CDR2 SNEGSKA (reference sequence). CDR3 region: CSARGSGSSGANVLTF. Written as DNA, the CDR3 is TGCAGTGCTAGGGGGTCAGGAAGCTCTGGGGCCAACGTCCTGACTTTC.

Concerning this clonotype: The CDR3 does not close with the conserved phenylalanine or tryptophan, likely indicating a read error. The rearrangement uses TRBV5-1 and TRBJ2-7; D uncertain. The V end lost 0 bases, the J end lost 2 bases, and 6 bases lay between the germline ends. From germline, CDR1 is SGHRS and CDR2 YFSETQ. The CDR3 is 13 residues long. This CDR3 is CASSLGAAYEQYL. For the CDR3, the DNA is TGCGCCAGCAGCTTGGGCGCAGCCTACGAGCAGTACCTC.

This clonotype was observed a few times. This CDR3 reads CASGKGGALQSPLHF. CDR3 nucleotide sequence: TGTGCCAGCGGTAAGGGAGGGGCCCTACAATCACCCCTCCACTTT. The rearrangement uses TRBV27 and TRBJ1-6; possibly TRBD1 for D (5 bases). The CDR3 loop spans 15 amino acids. Trimming cost V 8 bases and J 10 bases, with 21 bases left between them. From germline, CDR1 is MNHEY and CDR2 SMNVEV (reference sequence).

In this sample, this clonotype turned up a few times. The V call is TRBV11-2, the J call TRBJ2-7, with TRBD1 matching over 8 bases. This CDR3 region has 15 residues. V shed 4 bases and J 3 bases; nucleotides not matched to a gene: 8. The germline V gene encodes CDR1 SGHAT and CDR2 FQNNGV. CDR3 nucleotides: TGTGCCAGCAGCTCGCTATCGGACAGGGTCTACGAGCAGTACTTC. As protein: CASSSLSDRVYEQYF. Complete variable domain (other parts from reference TRBV11-2 and TRBJ2-7): EAGVAQSPRYKIIEKRQSVAFWCNPISGHATLYWYQQILGQGPKLLIQFQNNGVVDDSQLPKDRFSAERLKGVDSTLKIQPAKLEDSAVYLCASSSLSDRVYEQYFGPGTRLTVT.

The chain has TRBV7-2 and TRBJ2-1; D not resolved. The germline V gene has CDR1 SGHTA and CDR2 FQGNSA. The CDR3 length is 12 residues. Trimming shortened V by 5 bases and J by 4 bases, and 6 bases separated the two germline ends. CDR3 in amino acids: CASSPWYNEQFF. DNA of the CDR3: TGTGCCAGCAGCCCCTGGTACAATGAGCAGTTCTTC.

The chain joins TRBV20-1 to TRBJ2-7; the match to TRBD2 covers 8 bases. Germline-derived CDR1 and CDR2 are DFQATT and SNEGSKA (reference sequence). V dropped 3 bases and J dropped 1; count of bases not matched to a gene: 11. The length of the CDR3 is 16 residues. The CDR3 nucleotides read TGCAGTGCTAGCCCCAACCCCCAGCGGGAGTCCTACGAGCAGTACTTC. Translating it yields CSASPNPQRESYEQYF.

This chain links TRBV14 with TRBJ2-1, with TRBD2 as a possible D gene (7 bases). V lost 0 bases, J lost 2 bases, and 11 bases lay in between. CDR3 length: 16 residues. Germline values: CDR1 SGHDN, CDR2 FVKESK. The chain's CDR3 is CASSQDAGATYNEQFF. In DNA form, the CDR3 reads TGTGCCAGCAGCCAAGACGCGGGGGCCACCTACAATGAGCAGTTCTTC.

In its sample, this clonotype was seen a few times. The rearrangement links TRBV4-1 to TRBJ2-7; 7 bases match TRBD1. The length of the CDR3 is 14 residues. Germline assignment: CDR1 MGHRA and CDR2 YSYEKL. The trim removed 2 bases at V and 3 bases at J, leaving 4 bases unmatched. The CDR3 region is CASSQLTGNYEQYF. The CDR3 DNA follows: TGCGCCAGCAGCCAACTGACAGGGAACTACGAGCAGTACTTC.

The chain couples TRBV7-2 to TRBJ2-1; D is uncertain. Trimming left V 3 bases short and J 13 bases short, with 16 bases between. CDR3 length equals 13 residues. From germline, CDR1 is SGHTA and CDR2 FQGNSA. CDR3 coding DNA: TGTGCCAGCAGCTTTGGGGTAGCAGAGACCCAGTTCTTC. This sequence encodes CASSFGVAETQFF.

This clonotype was recorded many times. The rearrangement uses TRBV7-2 and TRBJ2-7; D gene ambiguous. The V end lost 5 bases, the J end lost 0 bases, and 11 bases lay between the germline ends. The germline CDR1 and CDR2 sequences are SGHTA and FQGNSA. The CDR3 sequence is 14 residues long. In DNA, the CDR3 is TGTGCCAGCAGCACCAACACGTACTCCTACGAGCAGTACTTC. Amino acid sequence: CASSTNTYSYEQYF.

The sample holds a few counts of this clonotype. This sequence joins TRBV7-3 and TRBJ1-6, with 7 positions matching TRBD1. The V segment lost 2 bases and the J segment 10 bases; nucleotides outside the gene matches: 5. The CDR3 loop spans 14 amino acids. Per the germline V gene, CDR1 is SGHTA and CDR2 is FQGTGA. The CDR3 sequence is CASSLLGTESPLHF. CDR3 DNA sequence: TGTGCCAGCAGCTTATTAGGGACAGAGTCACCCCTCCACTTT.

The V call is TRBV29-1, the J call TRBJ1-2; 10 bases line up with TRBD1. V was clipped by 6 bases and J by 3 bases; unmatched bases: 7. CDR3 length: 14 residues. CDR1 SQVTM and CDR2 ANQGSEA come from the germline V gene. Here the CDR3 reads CSVSGTGVYYGYTF. In DNA, the CDR3 is TGCAGCGTCTCCGGGACAGGGGTTTACTATGGCTACACCTTC.